The TCR beta chain described here comes from a study of shared T cell receptors in the human thymus. The CDR3 spans 17 residues. V shed 0 bases and J 2 bases; nucleotides not matched to a gene: 8. Germline-derived CDR1 and CDR2 are LNHDA and SQIVND (reference sequence). Method: immunoSEQ multiplex PCR; TCRdb's copy keeps in-frame clones and lacks some. The sample has 72,000 or so clones, 90% to 95% seen once. The sequence derives from a human donor. The sample comprised thymocytes. V and J are TRBV19 and TRBJ2-7; 9 bases line up with TRBD1. The CDR3 sequence: CASSIDGQGRVTYEQYF. DNA for the CDR3: TGTGCCAGTAGTATAGACGGACAGGGGAGGGTTACCTACGAGCAGTACTTC.